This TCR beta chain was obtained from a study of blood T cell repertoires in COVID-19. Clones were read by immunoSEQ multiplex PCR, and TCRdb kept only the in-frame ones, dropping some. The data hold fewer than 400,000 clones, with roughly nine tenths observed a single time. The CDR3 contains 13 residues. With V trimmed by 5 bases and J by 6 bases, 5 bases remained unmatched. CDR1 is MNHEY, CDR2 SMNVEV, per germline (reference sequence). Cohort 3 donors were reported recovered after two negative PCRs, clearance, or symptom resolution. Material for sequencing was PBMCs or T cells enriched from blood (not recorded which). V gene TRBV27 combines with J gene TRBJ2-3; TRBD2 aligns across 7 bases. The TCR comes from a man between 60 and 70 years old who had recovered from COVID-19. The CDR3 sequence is CASSTRGGDTQYF. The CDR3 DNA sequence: TGTGCCAGCAGTACTAGGGGAGGGGATACGCAGTATTTT.